A single sample is the source of the 26 T cell receptor beta chains below, sequenced in a study of cytomegalovirus exposure and HLA in healthy donors. This PCR relied on a set of 60 Vbeta primers and 13 Jbeta primers. Produced via immunoSEQ multiplex PCR; TCRdb's table is partial and in-frame only. Of some 140,000 clones listed, roughly four fifths were seen once; the top ten hold about 2%. Sample: PBMCs. The receptors derive from a female donor in good health and CMV-seropositive.

Only one count was recorded for this clone. V gene TRBV19 combines with J gene TRBJ2-7; TRBD2 is a possible D gene (7 bases). Germline V gives CDR1 LNHDA, CDR2 SQIVND (reference sequence). The CDR3 runs to 11 residues. Trimming shortened V by 11 bases and J by 5 bases, and 13 bases separated the two germline ends. CDR3 sequence (DNA): TGTGCCCGGGGGGCAACGGACGAGCAGTACTTC. Translation: CARGATDEQYF.

On this clone itself: Other DNA sequences of this sample code for an identical CDR3. V is TRBV13 and J is TRBJ1-6, with D hard to call. Germline CDR1 and CDR2: PRHDT and FYEKMQ (reference sequence). The CDR3 runs to 12 residues. With 8 bases removed from V and 9 bases from J, the gap between germline ends came to 11 bases. CDR3 loop: CASGDLGSPLHF. The CDR3 coding sequence is TGTGCCAGCGGTGACTTAGGTTCACCCCTCCACTTT.

The DNA of the CDR3 is TGTGCCAGCAGCGTAGACCCGGGGGGACTAGCGGGACGCACAGATACGCAGTATTTT. Protein: CASSVDPGGLAGRTDTQYF. This chain links TRBV9 with TRBJ2-3, with 13 positions matching TRBD2. Trimming took 0 bases from V and 1 from J; bases not matched to a gene: 8. The CDR3 has 19 residues. Germline values: CDR1 SGDLS, CDR2 YYNGEE.

This clone is a singleton in its sample. V gene TRBV27 combines with J gene TRBJ2-7, with TRBD2 as a possible D gene (7 bases). The CDR3 length is 14 residues. Germline-derived CDR1 and CDR2 are MNHEY and SMNVEV (reference sequence). Trimming stripped 9 bases from V and 2 bases from J, with 17 bases between. CDR3 nucleotides: TGTGCCAGTTGGGGGCTAGCGGCAACCTACGAGCAGTACTTC. Translated: CASWGLAATYEQYF.

This clone was seen a handful of times. This rearrangement joins TRBV5-4 to TRBJ1-4; D gene ambiguous. This CDR3 is built from 14 residues. Trimming cost V 2 bases and J 3 bases, with 8 bases left between them. Germline V lookup: CDR1 SGHNT, CDR2 YYREEE (reference sequence). In DNA, the CDR3 is TGTGCCAGCAGCTTAGGAGGGCCTAATGAAAAACTGTTTTTT. It codes for CASSLGGPNEKLFF.

V gene TRBV7-7 combines with J gene TRBJ2-1; 9 nucleotides agree with TRBD2. Unmatched junction bases numbered 10, after V lost 3 bases and J lost 4 bases. This CDR3 is 17 amino acids long. In germline, CDR1 is SSHAT, CDR2 FNYEAQ (reference sequence). CDR3 sequence (DNA): TGTGCCAGCAGCTTCGCCCCGCCTAGCGGGGCATACAATGAGCAGTTCTTC. Its protein is CASSFAPPSGAYNEQFF.

The V and J genes are TRBV10-2 and TRBJ1-4; 9 bases line up with TRBD1. The V gene's germline CDR1 is WSHSY and CDR2 SAAADI. This CDR3 has 15 residues. The junction had 5 bases not matched to a gene; V was cut back by 6 bases and J by 3 bases. The CDR3: CASRETGGPNEKLFF. CDR3 DNA: TGCGCCAGCAGGGAGACAGGGGGGCCTAATGAAAAACTGTTTTTT.

The chain combines TRBV18 with TRBJ2-2, with a weak D call TRBD1 (5 bases). In germline, CDR1 is KGHSH, CDR2 LQKENI. This CDR3 is 14 amino acids long. V lost 4 bases, J lost 3 bases, and 9 bases lay in between. Written as DNA, the CDR3 is TGTGCCAGCTCACGACAGACCGACACCGGGGAGCTGTTTTTT. Residues: CASSRQTDTGELFF.

The table lists this clone with a count of one. This chain uses TRBV5-1 with TRBJ2-7; 8 bases line up with TRBD1. CDR1 is SGHRS and CDR2 is YFSETQ in the germline V gene. This CDR3 region has 14 residues. J was trimmed by 4 bases and V by 4 bases; bases with no gene match: 7. CDR3 nucleotides: TGCGCCAGCAGCCGGGACAGGAGCCGGTACGAGCAGTACTTC. Its protein is CASSRDRSRYEQYF.

This chain uses TRBV18 with TRBJ2-5, with 9 bases lining up with TRBD2. CDR1 and CDR2 from the germline V gene are KGHSH and LQKENI. This CDR3 has 15 residues. With V trimmed by 2 bases and J by 10 bases, 11 bases remained unmatched. The CDR3 bases are TGTGCCAGCTCACCAGCTAGCGGGGACCTTGGGGGCCAGTACTTC. It yields the protein CASSPASGDLGGQYF.

The chain uses TRBV6-1 and TRBJ1-1; maybe TRBD1 (5 bases). The CDR3 is 12 residues long. V lost 2 bases and J 8 bases, leaving 9 bases between the germline ends. Germline-derived CDR1 and CDR2 are MNHNS and SASEGT. CDR3 loop: CASSESRTEAFF. As DNA, the CDR3 is TGTGCCAGCAGTGAATCGCGGACAGAAGCTTTCTTT.

Regarding this clone: The same CDR3 also results from other DNA sequences found in this sample. This chain links TRBV11-2 with TRBJ2-2; 7 nucleotides match TRBD2. With 1 base clipped from V and 2 bases from J, the junction kept 4 bases outside the gene matches. From germline, CDR1 is SGHAT and CDR2 FQNNGV. The CDR3 has 16 residues. The CDR3 loop reads CASSLGRGTNTGELFF. CDR3 DNA sequence: TGTGCCAGCAGCTTAGGGCGGGGGACTAACACCGGGGAGCTGTTTTTT.

The chain employs TRBV27 and TRBJ2-1, with D hard to call. This CDR3 is 15 amino acids long. Trimming left V 4 bases short and J 0 bases short, with 10 bases between. Germline CDR1 is MNHEY and CDR2 is SMNVEV (reference sequence). CDR3 residues: CASSYRRSSYNEQFF. For the CDR3, the DNA is TGTGCCAGCAGTTATCGGCGGAGCTCCTACAATGAGCAGTTCTTC.

The chain links TRBV25-1 to TRBJ2-1, with 9 nucleotides matching TRBD1. The CDR3 is 16 amino acids. Trimming took 1 base from V and 4 from J; bases not matched to a gene: 5. Germline CDR1 is MGHDK and CDR2 is SYGVNS. This CDR3 reads CASSESRQGGYNEQFF. The CDR3 DNA is TGTGCCAGCAGTGAATCGAGACAGGGGGGTTACAATGAGCAGTTCTTC.

This CDR3 reads CASRQTGESQPQHF. In DNA form, the CDR3 reads TGTGCCAGCAGACAAACAGGGGAGAGTCAGCCCCAGCATTTT. The chain recombines TRBV2 with TRBJ1-5; TRBD1 matches 7 bases. The CDR3 sequence is 14 residues long. With V trimmed by 6 bases and J by 6 bases, 8 bases remained unmatched. CDR1 is SNHLY and CDR2 is FYNNEI in the germline V gene.

The chain recombines TRBV19 with TRBJ2-2; TRBD2 matches 11 bases. Unmatched junction bases numbered 6, after V lost 9 bases and J lost 6 bases. Germline V CDR1 and CDR2: LNHDA, SQIVND (reference sequence). This CDR3 is built from 14 residues. DNA for the CDR3: TGTGCCAGCCGTAGCGGGGGGGACGCCGGGGAGCTGTTTTTT. This gives the protein CASRSGGDAGELFF. Complete variable domain (other parts from reference TRBV19 and TRBJ2-2): DGGITQSPKYLFRKEGQNVTLSCEQNLNHDAMYWYRQDPGQGLRLIYYSQIVNDFQKGDIAEGYSVSREKKESFPLTVTSAQKNPTAFYLCASRSGGDAGELFFGEGSRLTVL.

This clone was counted a few times. The chain joins TRBV4-1 to TRBJ2-1; TRBD2 is a possible D gene (7 bases). There are 17 residues in the CDR3. Germline CDR1 MGHRA, CDR2 YSYEKL. Trimming took off 4 bases at V and 7 bases at J, with 23 bases between the two ends. In nucleotides, the CDR3 is TGCGCCAGCAGCCCACCCCTGGGGGGGGGCCTACAAAATGAGCAGTTCTTC. It encodes CASSPPLGGGLQNEQFF.

In its sample, this clone was seen once. V and J are TRBV28 and TRBJ2-5; TRBD2 aligns across 9 bases. J lost 5 bases, V lost 0 bases, and 7 bases had no gene match. In germline, CDR1 is MDHEN, CDR2 SYDVKM. The CDR3 runs to 16 residues. CDR3 DNA sequence: TGTGCCAGCAGTTTATGGGGGAGCGGGGGGCGGGAGACCCAGTACTTC. This sequence encodes CASSLWGSGGRETQYF. The full variable domain, in which reference TRBV28 and TRBJ2-5 provide the parts outside the CDR3, is DVKVTQSSRYLVKRTGEKVFLECVQDMDHENMFWYRQDPGLGLRLIYFSYDVKMKEKGDIPEGYSVSREKKERFSLILESASTNQTSMYLCASSLWGSGGRETQYFGPGTRLLVL.

V is TRBV4-1 and J is TRBJ1-5; maybe TRBD1 (5 bases). V lost 1 base and J 0 bases, leaving 7 bases between the germline ends. CDR3 length: 15 residues. CDR1 is MGHRA, CDR2 YSYEKL, per germline. The CDR3 protein is CASSQGQYSNQPQHF. CDR3 sequence (DNA): TGCGCCAGCAGCCAAGGACAGTATAGCAATCAGCCCCAGCATTTT.

The gene calls are TRBV19 and TRBJ2-7; D is perhaps TRBD2 (5 bases). This CDR3 contains 14 residues. V was clipped by 2 bases and J by 9 bases, with 17 bases between them. The germline gives CDR1 LNHDA, CDR2 SQIVND (reference sequence). The CDR3 DNA reads as TGTGCCAGTAGTATAAATTTGGAGGCGGGCCTGCAGTACTTC. Its protein is CASSINLEAGLQYF. Full variable domain (remainder filled in from reference TRBV19 and TRBJ2-7): DGGITQSPKYLFRKEGQNVTLSCEQNLNHDAMYWYRQDPGQGLRLIYYSQIVNDFQKGDIAEGYSVSREKKESFPLTVTSAQKNPTAFYLCASSINLEAGLQYFGPGTRLTVT.

This clone has just one count. This chain uses TRBV15 with TRBJ2-1; 9 positions match TRBD2. J was trimmed by 1 base and V by 1 base; bases with no gene match: 5. The CDR3 is made up of 17 amino acids. Germline V lookup: CDR1 LNHNV, CDR2 YYDKDF (reference sequence). CDR3 sequence (DNA): TGTGCCACCAGCAGAGGAGGCGGGAGGGTGTCCTACAATGAGCAGTTCTTC. This translates into CATSRGGGRVSYNEQFF.

There are a few counts of this clone. The rearrangement joins TRBV19 to TRBJ2-6; D is unresolved. This CDR3 region has 15 residues. V was shortened by 7 bases and J by 0 bases, with 10 bases between the two germline ends. The germline V gene encodes CDR1 LNHDA and CDR2 SQIVND (reference sequence). Written as DNA, the CDR3 is TGTGCCAGTACCACGGTTCACTCTGGGGCCAACGTCCTGACTTTC. Amino acid sequence: CASTTVHSGANVLTF.

The V and J genes are TRBV6-5 and TRBJ1-2; TRBD1 might be the D (5 bases). The V end lost 2 bases, the J end lost 1 base, and 5 bases lay between the germline ends. CDR1 and CDR2 (germline): MNHEY, SVGAGI. CDR3 length equals 13 residues. The CDR3 protein is CASSYDSNYGYTF. CDR3 DNA: TGTGCCAGCAGTTACGACAGTAACTATGGCTACACCTTC.

This clone was seen only once. This chain links TRBV19 with TRBJ2-5; a weak D match, TRBD1 (7 bases). Deletions cut 4 bases from V and 5 bases from J, with 32 bases between. Looked up from germline, CDR1 is LNHDA and CDR2 is SQIVND (reference sequence). This CDR3 region has 20 residues. The CDR3: CASSKWTGSGGRKTVETQYF. The CDR3 DNA follows: TGTGCCAGTAGTAAATGGACAGGATCAGGAGGGCGCAAAACTGTCGAGACCCAGTACTTC.

The chain is built from TRBV19 and TRBJ2-2; D is possibly TRBD1 (7 bases). The V gene's germline CDR1 is LNHDA and CDR2 SQIVND (reference sequence). The CDR3 has 16 amino acids. Trimming removed 8 bases from V and 11 bases from J, with 27 bases in between. Here the CDR3 DNA reads TGTGCCAGTGGTCCGGGACGCATGTCCAGGGGGGCTGAGCTGTTTTTT. Translating it yields CASGPGRMSRGAELFF.

V and J are TRBV14 and TRBJ2-3; TRBD2 aligns across 9 bases. CDR3 length: 16 residues. Per germline, CDR1 SGHDN and CDR2 FVKESK. The V segment lost 5 bases and the J segment 1 base; nucleotides outside the gene matches: 7. The CDR3 protein is CASSVRAGGRTDTQYF. The CDR3 DNA follows: TGTGCCAGCAGCGTCCGAGCGGGAGGCCGCACAGATACGCAGTATTTT.